Below, one T cell receptor (beta chain) is given with its context. Its antigen remains undetermined. This record belongs to a study of T cells expressing NK-cell markers (dated by TCRdb to about 2020). Context from the whole study: TCR beta-chain repertoires were profiled in sorted CD3+CD56+NKG2C+, CD3+CD56+NKG2C- and CD3+CD56-NKG2C+ T-cell subsets from fewer than 10 donors. Among the eight sequenced donors, seven were HCMV-seropositive and one was HCMV-seronegative. Randomly selected healthy volunteers, three men and five women, were used as the eight sequenced donors. Illumina HiSeq 2000/2500, MiSeq or NextSeq was used to sequence libraries as 2 x 150 bp reads. What the work shows at the level of the full study, not this receptor alone: Whether the expanded NKG2C-expressing T cell clones were specific for HCMV antigens remained unclear. In roughly 6 donors, the dominant CD3+CD56+NKG2C+ clonotypes ranked among the top 10 CD8+ clonotypes, making up 1.0-7.0% of CD8+ T cells. Those dominant clonotypes were again the most abundant among CD3+CD56-NKG2C+ cells in a handful of donors, at roughly 25-60.1%.

Sequencing instrument: Illumina HiSeq 2000. TCR beta cDNA libraries were prepared using 5'RACE template switching, which introduced a universal primer site and unique molecular identifiers. Synthesis of cDNA was primed from the TCR beta constant segment and was followed by two consecutive PCR amplification steps. The authors' analysis ran thus. MIGEC was used to demultiplex reads and group reads by UMI, and MiTCR was used to assemble and quantify clonotypes. To remove erroneous sequences, TCR cDNA sequences were retained only when supported by two or more reads. The tcR package was used for downstream repertoire analysis, with clonotypes matched between fractions based on CDR3 nucleotide sequence plus V segment. Antigen specificity was annotated against VDJdb with VDJmatch, allowing one amino acid substitution in CDR3. Following TCRdb reprocessing, every CDR3 protein sequence forms one entry, and DNA is not provided. TCRdb assigned the V and J calls; the authors' analysis was not used. The table for this sample lists roughly 450,000 distinct CDR3 sequences. Around 1.4% of the sample belongs to the ten largest clones.

HCMV-specific IgG was detected in serum with a commercial ELISA kit to determine HCMV serostatus. Ficoll density gradient centrifugation was used to isolate peripheral blood mononuclear cells from blood. Per the germline V gene, SGHVS is the CDR1 and FNYEAQ is the CDR2. From the cysteine through the phenylalanine, the CDR3 covers 15 amino acids. DNA for this receptor is not on file. Rearrangement joined TRBV7-6 to TRBJ2-1; no DNA is available, so the TRBD1 call from TCRdb remains unchecked. The sequenced sample consisted of blood T cells: a sorted CD56 or NKG2C T cell subset, CD4+ or CD8+ T cells, or bulk PBMC T cells (not recorded which). The sequence was obtained from a woman between 45 and 65 years old in good health. Donor details come from another sample of the same person, matched by shared clones. The CDR3 corresponds to CASSSGQGALNEQFF.